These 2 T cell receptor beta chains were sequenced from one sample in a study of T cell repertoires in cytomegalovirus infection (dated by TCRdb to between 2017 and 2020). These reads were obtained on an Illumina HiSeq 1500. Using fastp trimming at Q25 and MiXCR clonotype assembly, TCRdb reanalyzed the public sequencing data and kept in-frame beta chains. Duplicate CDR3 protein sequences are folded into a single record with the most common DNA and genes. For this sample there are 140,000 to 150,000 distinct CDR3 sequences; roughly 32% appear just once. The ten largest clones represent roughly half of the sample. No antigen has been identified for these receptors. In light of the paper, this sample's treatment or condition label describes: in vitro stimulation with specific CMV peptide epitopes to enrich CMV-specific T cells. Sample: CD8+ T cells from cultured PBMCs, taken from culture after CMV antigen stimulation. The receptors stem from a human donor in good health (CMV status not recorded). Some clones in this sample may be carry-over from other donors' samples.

The CDR3 spells CASPRTEPSEAFF. The CDR3 region has the DNA TGTGCCAGTCCAAGAACTGAACCTTCCGAAGCTTTCTTT. The rearrangement links TRBV2 to TRBJ1-1; the D is unclear. Germline loops: CDR1 SNHLY, CDR2 FYNNEI. The CDR3 sequence is 13 residues long. Trimming took 9 bases from V and 8 from J, leaving 19 bases between them.

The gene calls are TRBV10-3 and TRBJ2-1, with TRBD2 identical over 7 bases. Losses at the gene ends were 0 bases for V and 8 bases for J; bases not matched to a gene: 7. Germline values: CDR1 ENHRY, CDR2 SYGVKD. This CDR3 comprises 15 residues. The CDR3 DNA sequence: TGTGCCATCAGTGAGTCGGGGGGGTCTGACGATGAGCAGTTCTTC. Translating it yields CAISESGGSDDEQFF.